Presented here are 23 T cell receptor beta chains from one specimen sequenced in a study of CD8 T cells in ankylosing spondylitis. TCRdb re-analysed the 5' RACE reads in MiXCR, keeping a single row per CDR3 protein. The sample holds about 25,000 distinct CDR3 sequences; 2% to 3% are singletons and the top ten take more than 6.5%. The sample consisted of blood, either unsorted or a sorted T cell fraction (not recorded which). These receptors were collected from a female donor with ankylosing spondylitis or in good health (not recorded which).

At least ten counts were recorded for this clonotype. V and J are TRBV9 and TRBJ1-1; 9 nucleotides match TRBD1. V shed 3 bases and J 1 base; nucleotides not matched to a gene: 4. There are 15 residues in the CDR3. The germline gives CDR1 SGDLS, CDR2 YYNGEE. For the CDR3, the DNA is TGTGCCAGCAGCGAACAGGGGGCGCCGAACACTGAAGCTTTCTTT. Its translation: CASSEQGAPNTEAFF.

In this sample, this clonotype turned up many times. The genes are TRBV9 and TRBJ2-7, with D tentatively TRBD1 (6 bases). Per the germline V gene, CDR1 is SGDLS and CDR2 is YYNGEE. Trimming shortened V by 4 bases and J by 4 bases, and 15 bases separated the two germline ends. This CDR3 is 14 amino acids long. The CDR3 reads CASSKEQGLYEQYF. The CDR3 nucleotides read TGTGCCAGCAGCAAGGAGCAGGGGCTGTACGAGCAGTACTTC.

This clonotype was detected many times. The rearrangement links TRBV9 to TRBJ2-2; weak D call: TRBD1 (6 bases). V was clipped by 4 bases and J by 4 bases, with 11 bases between them. The CDR3 is made up of 14 amino acids. Germline CDR1 is SGDLS and CDR2 is YYNGEE. CDR3: CASSSGQLTGELFF. CDR3 nucleotides: TGTGCCAGCAGCTCCGGACAGCTCACCGGGGAGCTGTTTTTT.

This clonotype was seen at least ten times. The chain links TRBV9 to TRBJ2-7, with 9 positions matching TRBD1. CDR1 is SGDLS and CDR2 is YYNGEE in the germline V gene. The CDR3 loop spans 14 amino acids. V trimming: 4 bases; J trimming: 5 bases; junction bases outside the gene matches: 7. The CDR3 DNA is TGTGCCAGCAGCTCCCGGGACAGGGTGAACGAGCAGTACTTC. Its protein is CASSSRDRVNEQYF.

This clonotype appeared many times. The chain employs TRBV9 and TRBJ2-1, with D possibly being TRBD2 (5 bases). Germline assignment: CDR1 SGDLS and CDR2 YYNGEE. Trimming removed 2 bases from V and 0 bases from J, with 12 bases in between. This CDR3 is built from 16 residues. The DNA of the CDR3 is TGTGCCAGCAGCGTGAGGGCAGGAAGCTCCTACAATGAGCAGTTCTTC. Translation: CASSVRAGSSYNEQFF.

In this sample, this clonotype turned up many times. The chain has TRBV9 and TRBJ2-2, with unresolved D. Trimming stripped 0 bases from V and 3 bases from J, with 9 bases between. This CDR3 contains 15 residues. Germline values: CDR1 SGDLS, CDR2 YYNGEE. In DNA, the CDR3 is TGTGCCAGCAGCGTAGTCGGACGGGACACCGGGGAGCTGTTTTTT. Translation: CASSVVGRDTGELFF.

At least ten counts were recorded for this clonotype. The V and J genes are TRBV9 and TRBJ2-1; 7 bases line up with TRBD2. CDR1 is SGDLS, CDR2 YYNGEE, per germline. This CDR3 spans 16 amino acids. V shed 5 bases and J 3 bases; nucleotides not matched to a gene: 11. The CDR3 DNA sequence: TGTGCCAGCAGTCTCTCCCCGGGGGGAAACTACAATGAGCAGTTCTTC. Its protein is CASSLSPGGNYNEQFF.

This clonotype was found many times. This chain connects TRBV9 to TRBJ2-5; the D gene is possibly TRBD1 (5 bases). The CDR3 has 15 amino acids. Germline V CDR1 and CDR2: SGDLS, YYNGEE. V lost 0 bases and J lost 1, with 10 bases in between. The chain's CDR3 is CASSVDVGRQETQYF. The CDR3 bases are TGTGCCAGCAGCGTAGATGTGGGGCGCCAAGAGACCCAGTACTTC.

This clonotype was seen repeatedly, ten times or more. V gene TRBV9 combines with J gene TRBJ1-2; no reliable D call. V was cut by 4 bases and J by 2 bases, with 12 bases left in between. This CDR3 is 14 amino acids long. Germline CDR1 reads SGDLS; CDR2 reads YYNGEE. The CDR3 region is CASSMQSDNYGYTF. CDR3 in DNA: TGTGCCAGCAGCATGCAGTCGGACAACTATGGCTACACCTTC.

In its sample, this clonotype was seen many times. The V and J genes are TRBV9 and TRBJ2-3, with 9 bases that match TRBD2. Germline CDR1 is SGDLS and CDR2 is YYNGEE. Trimming cost V 3 bases and J 1 base; bases outside gene matches: 9. The CDR3 totals 17 residues. The CDR3 sequence: CASSAQGRLAGTDTQYF. The DNA of the CDR3 is TGTGCCAGCAGCGCCCAGGGGAGACTAGCGGGCACAGATACGCAGTATTTT. Full variable domain (rest looked up from reference TRBV9 and TRBJ2-3): DSGVTQTPKHLITATGQRVTLRCSPRSGDLSVYWYQQSLDQGLQFLIQYYNGEERAKGNILERFSAQQFPDLHSELNLSSLELGDSALYFCASSAQGRLAGTDTQYFGPGTRLTVL.

This clonotype was counted many times. CDR3 in amino acids: CASTRTSGVYNEQFF. CDR3 in DNA: TGTGCCAGCACGAGAACTAGCGGGGTCTACAATGAGCAGTTCTTC. The V and J genes are TRBV9 and TRBJ2-1; 10 bases map to TRBD2. Germline loops: CDR1 SGDLS, CDR2 YYNGEE. With V trimmed by 6 bases and J by 3 bases, 6 bases remained unmatched. The CDR3 sequence is 15 residues long. Looking up the rest from reference TRBV9 and TRBJ2-1 gives the full variable domain: DSGVTQTPKHLITATGQRVTLRCSPRSGDLSVYWYQQSLDQGLQFLIQYYNGEERAKGNILERFSAQQFPDLHSELNLSSLELGDSALYFCASTRTSGVYNEQFFGPGTRLTVL.

This clonotype showed up many times. This rearrangement joins TRBV9 to TRBJ2-2, with 11 positions matching TRBD1. In germline, CDR1 is SGDLS, CDR2 YYNGEE. The CDR3 runs to 18 residues. V was pared by 0 bases and J by 7 bases, with 11 bases of the junction left unmatched. CDR3: CASSVGPVGQGALGELFF. For the CDR3, the DNA is TGTGCCAGCAGCGTAGGACCCGTTGGACAGGGGGCCCTCGGGGAGCTGTTTTTT.

This clonotype has a count of ten or more. The chain employs TRBV10-1 and TRBJ2-2, with 7 bases aligning to TRBD1. The CDR3 runs 13 residues. V shed 9 bases, J shed 2 bases, and the junction held 3 bases outside the gene matches. CDR1 WNHNN and CDR2 SYGVQD come from the germline V gene (reference sequence). In DNA, the CDR3 is TGCGCCAGACGACAGGGAAACACCGGGGAGCTGTTTTTT. Its translation is CARRQGNTGELFF.

In its sample, this clonotype was seen many times. This chain joins TRBV9 and TRBJ2-1, with 9 bases that match TRBD2. V lost 3 bases and J lost 4; bases outside the gene matches: 2. The CDR3 runs to 14 residues. Germline assignment: CDR1 SGDLS and CDR2 YYNGEE. CDR3 sequence reads: CASSATSGYNEQFF. The CDR3 region has the DNA TGTGCCAGCAGCGCGACTAGCGGTTACAATGAGCAGTTCTTC.

Many counts were recorded for this clonotype. The V call is TRBV9, the J call TRBJ2-1, with TRBD2 identical over 8 bases. This CDR3 has 16 residues. Germline CDR1 is SGDLS and CDR2 is YYNGEE. Trimming at V came to 0 bases and at J to 6 bases, leaving 8 bases not matched to a gene. CDR3 nucleotides: TGTGCCAGCAGCGTAGTCGGTATAGCGGGGAGCAATGAGCAGTTCTTC. It specifies CASSVVGIAGSNEQFF.

In this sample, this clonotype turned up many times. The chain is built from TRBV9 and TRBJ2-1; D is perhaps TRBD2 (7 bases). V was cut by 4 bases and J by 3 bases, with 14 bases left in between. The CDR3 sequence is 15 residues long. Germline V gene lookup returns CDR1 SGDLS and CDR2 YYNGEE. CDR3 amino acids: CASSPGGGYYNEQFF. The CDR3 region has the DNA TGTGCCAGCAGCCCCGGCGGGGGCTACTACAATGAGCAGTTCTTC.

This clonotype was detected ten times or more. The V call is TRBV9, the J call TRBJ2-1, with 7 bases identical to TRBD2. The V segment lost 5 bases and the J segment 8 bases; nucleotides outside the gene matches: 22. The CDR3 has 18 amino acids. Germline loops: CDR1 SGDLS, CDR2 YYNGEE. The CDR3 reads CASRRGATKAGRSDEQFF. As DNA, the CDR3 is TGTGCCAGCAGAAGAGGGGCAACAAAAGCGGGAAGGAGCGATGAGCAGTTCTTC.

This clonotype was seen repeatedly, ten times or more. V is TRBV9 and J is TRBJ2-2; D unresolved. Germline CDR1 and CDR2: SGDLS and YYNGEE. The CDR3 is made up of 13 amino acids. With 5 bases removed from V and 4 bases from J, the gap between germline ends came to 9 bases. The CDR3 here is CASSWKGTGELFF. For the CDR3, the DNA is TGTGCCAGCAGTTGGAAGGGCACCGGGGAGCTGTTTTTT.

This clonotype appeared many times. The chain is built from TRBV9 and TRBJ2-5; 12 bases match TRBD1. CDR3 length: 15 amino acids. The germline gives CDR1 SGDLS, CDR2 YYNGEE. Trimming took 4 bases from V and 6 from J; bases not matched to a gene: 7. The CDR3 DNA is TGTGCCAGCAGCCCCGGGACAGGGGGCGCGAAGACCCAGTACTTC. Its translation is CASSPGTGGAKTQYF. Together with reference TRBV9 and TRBJ2-5, the CDR3 gives the full variable domain: DSGVTQTPKHLITATGQRVTLRCSPRSGDLSVYWYQQSLDQGLQFLIQYYNGEERAKGNILERFSAQQFPDLHSELNLSSLELGDSALYFCASSPGTGGAKTQYFGPGTRLLVL.

This clonotype was recorded many times. This chain links TRBV9 with TRBJ1-2, with TRBD1 matching 10 bases. V gave up 1 base and J gave up 3 bases; unmatched junction bases: 15. This CDR3 is built from 19 residues. The germline CDR1 and CDR2 sequences are SGDLS and YYNGEE. The CDR3 nucleotides are TGTGCCAGCAGCGTATCGGTGGGGACAGGGGCCACTTCGGACTATGGCTACACCTTC. Its protein product is CASSVSVGTGATSDYGYTF.

This clonotype was observed at least ten times. The genes are TRBV9 and TRBJ2-1; maybe TRBD2 (5 bases). The V gene lost 0 bases and the J gene lost 3 bases, with 10 bases spanning the gap. The CDR3 has 15 amino acids. The germline CDR1 and CDR2 sequences are SGDLS and YYNGEE. CDR3 residues: CASSVGEGFYNEQFF. CDR3 sequence (DNA): TGTGCCAGCAGCGTAGGTGAGGGATTCTACAATGAGCAGTTCTTC.

This clonotype was observed at least ten times. The chain links TRBV9 to TRBJ2-1; D may be TRBD2 (7 bases). Looked up from germline, CDR1 is SGDLS and CDR2 is YYNGEE. The CDR3 extends over 16 amino acids. V lost 0 bases and J 4 bases, leaving 14 bases between the germline ends. CDR3 bases: TGTGCCAGCAGCGTAGGAGACGGGGGGCTGTACAATGAGCAGTTCTTC. Translated: CASSVGDGGLYNEQFF. The full variable domain, its missing parts supplied by reference TRBV9 and TRBJ2-1, is DSGVTQTPKHLITATGQRVTLRCSPRSGDLSVYWYQQSLDQGLQFLIQYYNGEERAKGNILERFSAQQFPDLHSELNLSSLELGDSALYFCASSVGDGGLYNEQFFGPGTRLTVL.

The chain employs TRBV9 and TRBJ2-7; the D gene is possibly TRBD2 (5 bases). Germline CDR1 SGDLS, CDR2 YYNGEE. V was cut by 0 bases and J by 6 bases, with 13 bases left in between. The CDR3 has 14 amino acids. CDR3 residues: CASSVAWTASEQYF. The CDR3 nucleotides read TGTGCCAGCAGCGTAGCCTGGACTGCCTCCGAGCAGTACTTC. Full variable domain (rest looked up from reference TRBV9 and TRBJ2-7): DSGVTQTPKHLITATGQRVTLRCSPRSGDLSVYWYQQSLDQGLQFLIQYYNGEERAKGNILERFSAQQFPDLHSELNLSSLELGDSALYFCASSVAWTASEQYFGPGTRLTVT.